Below, 26 T cell receptor beta chains from the same sample are listed, as sequenced in a study of T cell responses to AZD1222 COVID-19 vaccine. Only in-frame clones appear in the TCRdb table, and some are missing; sequencing was by immunoSEQ multiplex PCR. The table includes about 180,000 clones, more than 90% detected once. The sample here was peripheral blood, taken on day 0 of AZD1222 vaccination. The receptor set was obtained from an adult in good health.

The CDR3 bases are TGTGCCAGCAGCCGGACCCCTTTCTACAATGAGCAGTTCTTC. This gives the protein CASSRTPFYNEQFF. The chain links TRBV7-9 to TRBJ2-1, with D uncertain. The CDR3 covers 14 residues. Germline CDR1 is SEHNR and CDR2 is FQNEAQ (reference sequence). The V end lost 5 bases, the J end lost 3 bases, and 11 bases lay between the germline ends.

The chain joins TRBV7-9 to TRBJ1-2; D may be TRBD1 (5 bases). Trimming took off 1 base at V and 6 bases at J, with 15 bases between the two ends. The V gene's germline CDR1 is SEHNR and CDR2 FQNEAQ (reference sequence). The CDR3 contains 15 residues. The CDR3, as DNA: TGTGCCAGCAGCTTAGTAGAGGGAGCGGACAATGGCTACACCTTC. Translated, it gives CASSLVEGADNGYTF.

V is TRBV27 and J is TRBJ1-6; TRBD1 might be the D (6 bases). Germline CDR1 reads MNHEY; CDR2 reads SMNVEV (reference sequence). CDR3 length equals 17 residues. V was trimmed by 6 bases and J by 2 bases, leaving 17 bases between them. DNA for the CDR3: TGTGCCAGCAGGCTCGGTTTCGGGGGCACCTATAATTCACCCCTCCACTTT. It encodes CASRLGFGGTYNSPLHF.

This chain uses TRBV11-3 with TRBJ1-1; D perhaps matches TRBD1 (6 bases). Germline lookup yields CDR1 SGHNT and CDR2 YENEEA. The CDR3 length is 14 residues. V lost 1 base and J lost 4, with 10 bases in between. The CDR3 protein is CASSLGGGSTEAFF. CDR3 nucleotide sequence: TGTGCCAGCAGCTTAGGTGGGGGCTCCACTGAAGCTTTCTTT.

The chain has TRBV13 and TRBJ2-1; D remains unclear. V was pared by 1 base and J by 6 bases, with 10 bases between. There are 14 residues in the CDR3. Germline CDR1 is PRHDT and CDR2 is FYEKMQ (reference sequence). CDR3 protein: CASSLELLSNEQFF. In nucleotides, the CDR3 is TGTGCCAGCAGCTTAGAGCTTTTGAGCAATGAGCAGTTCTTC.

This CDR3 reads CASSLRTGSNQPQHF. The CDR3 DNA reads as TGTGCCAGTAGTCTCCGGACAGGGTCAAATCAGCCCCAGCATTTT. The chain links TRBV19 to TRBJ1-5; 8 bases map to TRBD1. V lost 5 bases, J lost 4 bases, and 7 bases stayed unmatched. The V gene's germline CDR1 is LNHDA and CDR2 SQIVND (reference sequence). The CDR3 loop spans 15 amino acids.

This clone was detected only once. The V and J genes are TRBV10-2 and TRBJ2-5; D is undetermined. The CDR3 loop spans 18 amino acids. Per the germline V gene, CDR1 is WSHSY and CDR2 is SAAADI. V was trimmed by 3 bases and J by 1 base, leaving 21 bases between them. The CDR3 DNA is TGCGCCAGCAGTGATCTGGGTTGGAGTGTACAAGGCCAAGAGACCCAGTACTTC. Its translation is CASSDLGWSVQGQETQYF.

This chain connects TRBV7-9 to TRBJ1-4; possible D gene TRBD1, 5 bases. CDR3 length: 15 residues. Germline values: CDR1 SEHNR, CDR2 FQNEAQ (reference sequence). Trimming left V 0 bases short and J 3 bases short, with 8 bases between. CDR3 sequence: CASSLAMGANEKLFF. The CDR3 DNA sequence: TGTGCCAGCAGCTTAGCGATGGGGGCTAATGAAAAACTGTTTTTT. Drawing the rest from reference TRBV7-9 and TRBJ1-4, the complete variable domain is DTGVSQNPRHKITKRGQNVTFRCDPISEHNRLYWYRQTLGQGPEFLTYFQNEAQLEKSRLLSDRFSAERPKGSFSTLEIQRTEQGDSAMYLCASSLAMGANEKLFFGSGTQLSVL.

This clone was recorded once. CDR3 in amino acids: CASSILTNSPLHF. For the CDR3, the DNA is TGTGCCAGTAGTATCCTGACGAATTCACCCCTCCACTTT. The V and J genes are TRBV19 and TRBJ1-6; D ambiguous. V was trimmed by 3 bases and J by 7 bases, leaving 7 bases between them. The CDR3 totals 13 residues. The germline CDR1 and CDR2 sequences are LNHDA and SQIVND (reference sequence).

The chain carries TRBV4-1 and TRBJ1-2; 7 nucleotides line up with TRBD1. Germline CDR1 MGHRA, CDR2 YSYEKL. V was pared by 1 base and J by 3 bases, with 8 bases of the junction left unmatched. This CDR3 has 16 residues. For the CDR3, the DNA is TGCGCCAGCAGCCAAGCCTGGACAGGTACTTACTATGGCTACACCTTC. Its protein is CASSQAWTGTYYGYTF.

V usage is TRBV19 and J usage is TRBJ1-5; D remains ambiguous. This CDR3 has 17 residues. Germline CDR1 LNHDA, CDR2 SQIVND (reference sequence). Trimming removed 6 bases at V and 0 bases at J, with 18 bases between. This CDR3 is CASRIRVSAYSNQPQHF. The CDR3 DNA follows: TGTGCCAGTAGAATCCGGGTATCAGCCTATAGCAATCAGCCCCAGCATTTT. Filled out from reference TRBV19 and TRBJ1-5, the complete variable domain reads DGGITQSPKYLFRKEGQNVTLSCEQNLNHDAMYWYRQDPGQGLRLIYYSQIVNDFQKGDIAEGYSVSREKKESFPLTVTSAQKNPTAFYLCASRIRVSAYSNQPQHFGDGTRLSIL.

The chain carries TRBV6-5 and TRBJ1-1; the D is unclear. V gave up 4 bases and J gave up 3 bases, with 18 bases separating them. Germline CDR1 reads MNHEY; CDR2 reads SVGAGI. This CDR3 region has 16 residues. The DNA for the CDR3 is TGTGCCAGCAGTTTATTCCCCCCGGCGGGGTACACTGAAGCTTTCTTT. Its protein is CASSLFPPAGYTEAFF.

The V and J genes are TRBV3-1 (or the pseudogene TRBV3-2) and TRBJ1-2, with D unresolved. This CDR3 region has 18 residues. Germline CDR1 is LGHDT and CDR2 is YNNKEL (reference sequence). Deletions cut 7 bases from V and 3 bases from J, with 27 bases between. The CDR3 loop reads CASILSPSLSTGDYGYTF. The DNA for the CDR3 is TGTGCCAGCATCCTTTCTCCATCACTCTCCACCGGCGACTATGGCTACACCTTC.

This clone was found a few times. The rearrangement uses TRBV3-1 (or the pseudogene TRBV3-2) and TRBJ2-1; 8 bases map to TRBD2. Germline V gene sequence: CDR1 LGHDT, CDR2 YNNKEL (reference sequence). The length of the CDR3 is 18 residues. V gave up 1 base and J gave up 5 bases; unmatched junction bases: 13. Written as DNA, the CDR3 is TGTGCCAGCAGCCAAGGCCGGGGAAGCGGGAGAGGTAACAATGAGCAGTTCTTC. As protein: CASSQGRGSGRGNNEQFF.

The chain has TRBV30 and TRBJ2-2; no definite D call. The CDR3 is 13 residues long. Germline-derived CDR1 and CDR2 are GTSNPN and SVGIG (reference sequence). V was pared by 2 bases and J by 7 bases, with 11 bases between. The CDR3 protein is CAWSPTLGGELFF. CDR3 nucleotides: TGTGCCTGGAGTCCCACGCTAGGCGGGGAGCTGTTTTTT.

This clone was picked up a small number of times. The chain joins TRBV4-2 to TRBJ2-7, with D tentatively TRBD1 or TRBD2 (5 bases each). CDR3 length: 14 amino acids. Trimming shortened V by 0 bases and J by 2 bases, and 8 bases separated the two germline ends. Germline CDR1 is LGHNA and CDR2 is YNFKEQ. The CDR3 loop reads CASSQDKGPYEQYF. The DNA for the CDR3 is TGTGCCAGCAGCCAAGATAAGGGACCCTACGAGCAGTACTTC.

V usage is TRBV6-2 or TRBV6-3 and J usage is TRBJ2-1, with 13 bases aligning to TRBD2. CDR3 size: 19 residues. Germline V lookup: CDR1 MNHEY, CDR2 SVGEGT. V shed 0 bases and J 7 bases; nucleotides not matched to a gene: 12. CDR3 protein: CASSYSGTSGTPLWNEQFF. CDR3 in DNA: TGTGCCAGCAGTTACTCTGGGACTAGCGGGACCCCCCTCTGGAATGAGCAGTTCTTC.

The chain couples TRBV5-5 to TRBJ1-2; TRBD1 is a possible D gene (6 bases). The V end was cut by 3 bases, the J end by 7 bases, with 16 bases between. Per germline, CDR1 SGHKS and CDR2 YYEKEE (reference sequence). This CDR3 comprises 14 residues. The CDR3 is CASSYPGGQGGYTF. The CDR3 coding sequence is TGTGCCAGCAGCTACCCTGGGGGGCAGGGTGGCTACACCTTC.

The chain links TRBV9 to TRBJ2-5; the D is unclear. Trimming removed 0 bases from V and 2 bases from J, with 11 bases in between. Per germline, CDR1 SGDLS and CDR2 YYNGEE. This CDR3 is 15 amino acids long. The CDR3 bases are TGTGCCAGCAGCGTAGACGGCGGTTTACAAGAGACCCAGTACTTC. Its translation: CASSVDGGLQETQYF.

Note on this clone: The junction does not match germline at one end; this may be a read error. The chain recombines TRBV2 with TRBJ1-1; D unresolved. The CDR3 is 12 residues long. Germline V gene data show CDR1 as SNHLY and CDR2 as FYNNEI. The CDR3 nucleotides read TGTGCCAGCAGCGACGGGAACGCTGAAGCTTTCTTT. Translated: CASSDGNAEAFF. Full variable domain (missing parts from reference TRBV2 and TRBJ1-1): EPEVTQTPSHQVTQMGQEVILRCVPISNHLYFYWYRQILGQKVEFLVSFYNNEISEKSEIFDDQFSVERPDGSNFTLKIRSTKLEDSAMYFCASSDGNAEAFFGQGTRLTVV.

This CDR3 is CASSDSSGRSPYEQYF. DNA of the CDR3: TGTGCCAGCAGTGATTCTAGCGGGAGATCTCCCTACGAGCAGTACTTC. The chain uses TRBV6-2 or TRBV6-3 and TRBJ2-7, with TRBD2 matching over 10 bases. The CDR3 contains 16 residues. Unmatched junction bases numbered 9, after V lost 5 bases and J lost 2 bases. Looked up from germline, CDR1 is MNHEY and CDR2 is SVGEGT.

The chain joins TRBV5-4 to TRBJ1-1; D unresolved. The V end lost 1 base, the J end lost 1 base, and 8 bases lay between the germline ends. The germline CDR1 and CDR2 sequences are SGHNT and YYREEE (reference sequence). The CDR3 contains 14 residues. As DNA, the CDR3 is TGTGCCAGCAGCTTGTCCGCCGGGAACACTGAAGCTTTCTTT. It yields the protein CASSLSAGNTEAFF.

The chain recombines TRBV11-2 with TRBJ1-2; TRBD1 aligns across 8 bases. V gave up 1 base and J gave up 7 bases; unmatched junction bases: 5. Germline CDR1 reads SGHAT; CDR2 reads FQNNGV. The CDR3 runs 14 residues. This chain's CDR3 is CASSLAAGTGGYTF. DNA for the CDR3: TGTGCCAGCAGCTTAGCCGCCGGGACAGGTGGCTACACCTTC.

This chain connects TRBV19 to TRBJ1-2; unclear D gene. Germline lookup yields CDR1 LNHDA and CDR2 SQIVND (reference sequence). There are 13 residues in the CDR3. Trimming took off 6 bases at V and 6 bases at J, with 14 bases between the two ends. Written as DNA, the CDR3 is TGTGCCAGTAGCAAGGGTCGGAGGGATGGCTACACCTTC. Residues: CASSKGRRDGYTF.

This rearrangement joins TRBV18 to TRBJ1-1; 9 nucleotides agree with TRBD1. The trim removed 2 bases at V and 1 base at J, leaving 5 bases unmatched. Per germline, CDR1 KGHSH and CDR2 LQKENI. This CDR3 has 16 amino acids. The CDR3 region has the DNA TGTGCCAGCTCACCAAAATCGGGACAGGGGAACACTGAAGCTTTCTTT. Protein: CASSPKSGQGNTEAFF.

This chain connects TRBV28 to TRBJ2-7; 7 bases fit TRBD1. This CDR3 contains 12 residues. CDR1 MDHEN and CDR2 SYDVKM come from the germline V gene. V gave up 7 bases and J gave up 4 bases; unmatched junction bases: 4. The CDR3 loop reads CASTLGQYEQYF. The CDR3 nucleotides read TGTGCCAGCACTCTGGGACAGTACGAGCAGTACTTC.